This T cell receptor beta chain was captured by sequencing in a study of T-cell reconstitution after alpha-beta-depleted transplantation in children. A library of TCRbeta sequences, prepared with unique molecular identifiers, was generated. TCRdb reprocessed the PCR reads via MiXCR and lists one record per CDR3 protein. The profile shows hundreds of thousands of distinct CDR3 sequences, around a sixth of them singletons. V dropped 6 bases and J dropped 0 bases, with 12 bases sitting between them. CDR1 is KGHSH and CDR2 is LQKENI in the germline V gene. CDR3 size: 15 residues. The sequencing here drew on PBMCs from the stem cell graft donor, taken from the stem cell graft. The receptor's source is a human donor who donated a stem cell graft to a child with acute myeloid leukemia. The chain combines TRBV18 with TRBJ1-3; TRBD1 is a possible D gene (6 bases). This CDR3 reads CASSPLDSSGNTIYF. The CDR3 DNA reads TGTGCCAGCTCCCCCCTGGACAGCTCTGGAAACACCATATATTTT.